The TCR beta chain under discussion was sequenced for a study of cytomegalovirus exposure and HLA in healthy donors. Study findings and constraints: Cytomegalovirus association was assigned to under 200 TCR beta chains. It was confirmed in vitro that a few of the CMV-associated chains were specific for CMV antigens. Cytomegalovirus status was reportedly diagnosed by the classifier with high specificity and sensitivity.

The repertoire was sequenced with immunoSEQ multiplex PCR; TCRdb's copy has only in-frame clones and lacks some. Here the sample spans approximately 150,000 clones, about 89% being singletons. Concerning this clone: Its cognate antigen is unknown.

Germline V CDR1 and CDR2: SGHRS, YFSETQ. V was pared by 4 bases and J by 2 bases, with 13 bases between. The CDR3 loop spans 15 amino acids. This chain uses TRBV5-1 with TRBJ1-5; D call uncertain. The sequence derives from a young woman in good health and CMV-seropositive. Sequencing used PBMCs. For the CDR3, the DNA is TGCGCCAGCAGCCCATCCACCGGGGGCAATCAGCCCCAGCATTTT. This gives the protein CASSPSTGGNQPQHF. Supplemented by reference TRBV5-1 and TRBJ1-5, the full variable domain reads KAGVTQTPRYLIKTRGQQVTLSCSPISGHRSVSWYQQTPGQGLQFLFEYFSETQRNKGNFPGRFSGRQFSNSRSEMNVSTLELGDSALYLCASSPSTGGNQPQHFGDGTRLSIL.